This T cell receptor (beta chain) was obtained from a study of blood T cell repertoires in COVID-19. The wider study: COVID-19 samples from acute and convalescent phases originated in the United States, Italy and Spain. The cDNA or gDNA used as material had been derived from T cells, B-cell-depleted T cells, or PBMCs.

CDR1 and CDR2 (germline): ENHRY, SYGVKD. V lost 10 bases, J lost 4 bases, and 8 bases stayed unmatched. The CDR3 has 15 residues. Original processing notes: Reference gene primer amplification gave estimated nucleated cell counts. Only in-frame clones appear in the TCRdb table, and some are missing; sequencing was by immunoSEQ multiplex PCR. V and J calls and clone size are those listed in that table; D and trimming were worked out from the DNA. The sample contains over 150,000 clones, approximately 85% of which appear only once. The material sequenced was peripheral blood. This chain links TRBV10-3 with TRBJ2-3, with 13 bases lining up with TRBD2. The TCR comes from a man in his sixties with COVID-19, enrolled during active disease. In nucleotides, the CDR3 is TGTGCCACTTCGACTAGCGGGAGGTCCGCAGATACGCAGTATTTT. Encoded protein: CATSTSGRSADTQYF.